This T cell receptor beta chain was obtained from a study of T cell responses to AZD1222 COVID-19 vaccine. The CDR3 has 17 amino acids. CDR1 is SEHNR and CDR2 is FQNEAQ in the germline V gene (reference sequence). The V segment lost 0 bases and the J segment 3 bases; nucleotides outside the gene matches: 6. Sequenced by immunoSEQ multiplex PCR; TCRdb stores in-frame clones only, minus some. The sample includes roughly 130,000 clones, 85% to 90% seen only once; the top ten take 3.1%. Specimen: peripheral blood, collected on day 0 of AZD1222 vaccination. The TCR comes from an adult in good health. The chain links TRBV7-9 to TRBJ2-1; 9 positions match TRBD2. The CDR3 nucleotides read TGTGCCAGCAGCTTAGCGGGGCGGGAGGGCTTCTACAATGAGCAGTTCTTC. Its translation: CASSLAGREGFYNEQFF.